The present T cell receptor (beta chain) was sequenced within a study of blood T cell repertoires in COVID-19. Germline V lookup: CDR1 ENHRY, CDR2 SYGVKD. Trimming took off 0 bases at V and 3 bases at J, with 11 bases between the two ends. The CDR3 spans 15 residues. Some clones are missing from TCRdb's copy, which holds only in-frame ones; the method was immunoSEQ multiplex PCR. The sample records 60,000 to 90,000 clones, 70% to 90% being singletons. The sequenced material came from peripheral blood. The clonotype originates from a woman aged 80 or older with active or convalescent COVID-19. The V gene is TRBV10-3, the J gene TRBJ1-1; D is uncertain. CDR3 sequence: CAISESPRAYTEAFF. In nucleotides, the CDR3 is TGTGCCATCAGTGAGTCCCCGAGGGCTTACACTGAAGCTTTCTTT.